This T cell receptor beta chain was captured by sequencing in a study of memory CD4+ T cells and cytomegalovirus serostatus (dated by TCRdb to about 2019). Concerning the study at large: The 33 healthy Belgian adults in the cohort included 9 who were CMV seropositive and roughly 25 who were CMV seronegative. To replicate a published TCR-based CMV serostatus classifier, the study sequenced CD4+ memory TCRbeta repertoires from a Belgian cohort whose cytomegalovirus serostatus was known. The paper's findings and limits, for the study overall: The results were interpreted as suggesting that the CMV-associated TCR signature is largely present in the CD4+ memory repertoire. A median bootstrapped AUC of about 0.95 with a 95% CI of 0.76-1.00 was achieved on the Belgian cohort by the original-framework classifier. Of fewer than 200 previously reported CMV-associated TCRbeta sequences, some 73 appeared in the CD4+ memory repertoires, each in one to five individuals. For predicting CMV serostatus, the median bootstrapped AUC was about 0.94 using the original framework and approximately 0.91 using a US-trained random forest. Only CD4+CD45RO+ memory cells were sequenced, in contrast to the original study, which included naive and memory CD4+ and CD8+ populations.

This clone was observed a few times. Its antigen remains unidentified. Per-base qualities were not stored, and no clone one base away is much larger. Genomic DNA was extracted from sorted cells with the Quick-DNA Microprep Kit. Amplification of TCRbeta DNA was done with the immunoSEQ hsTCRbeta kit, following the protocol from the manufacturer. TCRbeta libraries were sequenced on an Illumina MiSeq instrument. Regarding the original processing steps: Once out-of-frame sequences had been removed, 2,204,828 distinct TCRbeta sequences were left, which works out to an average of roughly 67,000 per individual. Each individual was scored using the number of roughly 150 previously reported CMV-associated TCRbeta sequences that the individual carried and the total number of productive distinct TCRbeta sequences. A beta-binomial model was reimplemented in Python, and random forests from scikit-learn, run with default parameters, were trained on data from the US cohort. Classifier performance on the Belgian cohort was summarized as median AUC with percentile confidence intervals calculated over 10,000 bootstrap iterations. TCRdb obtained this table from immuneACCESS and retained in-frame rearrangements with V and J assigned. These tables miss some clones; where compared with another copy, unresolved V genes account for less than half of the shortfall, and the remainder is unexplained. D and trimming come from the DNA, and the V and J calls and clone size come from that table. Recorded for this sample are 52,000 or so clones; under 90% of them occurred a single time. The top ten hold approximately 0.55% of the sample.

V sheds 3 bases and J sheds 0 bases, leaving 8 bases between their ends. CDR1 and CDR2, per the germline V gene, are WSHSY and SAAADI. From its cysteine to its phenylalanine, the CDR3 spans 14 amino acids. The kept DNA is CDR3 alone, 42 bases in frame from the first base. Single viable CD3+CD4+CD8-CD45RO+ cells were sorted as memory CD4+ T cells on a FACSAria II. To determine CMV serostatus, a Roche Elecsys assay was used that detects serum IgG against CMV pp150, pp28, p38 and p52. After the samples were thawed, total CD4+ T cells were enriched through positive selection using CD4 magnetic microbeads. The samples came from a different study that was designed specifically to examine the CD4+ T cell memory repertoire. Peripheral blood mononuclear cells were isolated and cryopreserved according to standard operating procedures, and serum was kept at -80 degrees C. The staining relied on CD3-PerCP (BW264/56), CD4-APC (RPA-T4), CD45RO-PE (UCHT1) and CD8-Pacific Orange (3B5) antibodies, and Sytox blue was used to exclude non-viable cells.

The sample comprised memory CD4+ T cells from blood. This sequence originates from an adult in good health and CMV-seronegative. The sequence joins TRBV10-2 to TRBJ1-1; no D gene is confidently identified. The CDR3 here reads CASSDLAVNTEAFF. The DNA sequence is given as TGCGCCAGCAGTGATCTGGCGGTGAACACTGAAGCTTTCTTT.